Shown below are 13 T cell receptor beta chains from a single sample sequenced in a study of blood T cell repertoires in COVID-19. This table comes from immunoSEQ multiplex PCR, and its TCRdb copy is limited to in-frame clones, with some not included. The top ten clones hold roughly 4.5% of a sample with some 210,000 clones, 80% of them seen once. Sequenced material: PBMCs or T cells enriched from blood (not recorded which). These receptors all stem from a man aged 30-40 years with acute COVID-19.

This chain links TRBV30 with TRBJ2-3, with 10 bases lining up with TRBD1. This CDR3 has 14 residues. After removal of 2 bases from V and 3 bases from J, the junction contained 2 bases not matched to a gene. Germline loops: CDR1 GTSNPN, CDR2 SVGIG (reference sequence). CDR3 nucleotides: TGTGCCTGGAGTATGGGACAGGGGACAGATACGCAGTATTTT. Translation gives CAWSMGQGTDTQYF.

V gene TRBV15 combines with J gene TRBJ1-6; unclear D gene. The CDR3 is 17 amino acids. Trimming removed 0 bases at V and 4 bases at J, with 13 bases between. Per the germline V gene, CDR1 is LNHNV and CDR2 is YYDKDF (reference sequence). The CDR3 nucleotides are TGTGCCACCAGCAGAGATGCGGCGGAACGGTATAATTCACCCCTCCACTTT. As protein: CATSRDAAERYNSPLHF.

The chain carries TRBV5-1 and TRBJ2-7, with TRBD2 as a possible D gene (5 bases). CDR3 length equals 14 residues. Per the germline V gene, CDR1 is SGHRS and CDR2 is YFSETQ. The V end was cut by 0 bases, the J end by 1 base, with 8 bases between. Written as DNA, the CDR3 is TGCGCCAGCAGCTTGGTCGGCGGGTCCTACGAGCAGTACTTC. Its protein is CASSLVGGSYEQYF.

The CDR3 reads CASRIFTGDTEAFF. The CDR3 nucleotides read TGTGCCAGCAGGATTTTCACAGGGGATACTGAAGCTTTCTTT. This chain joins TRBV7-2 and TRBJ1-1, with 7 nucleotides matching TRBD1. After removal of 6 bases from V and 5 bases from J, the junction contained 9 bases not matched to a gene. Germline V gives CDR1 SGHTA, CDR2 FQGNSA. The CDR3 is made up of 14 amino acids.

The DNA for the CDR3 is TGTGCCAGTAGCCCAGGGGGCTCCTACGAGCAGTACTTC. It encodes CASSPGGSYEQYF. The chain joins TRBV19 to TRBJ2-7; 7 positions match TRBD1. The V gene end was trimmed by 6 bases and the J gene end by 0 bases; junction bases not matched to a gene: 2. Looked up from germline, CDR1 is LNHDA and CDR2 is SQIVND (reference sequence). The CDR3 has 13 residues.

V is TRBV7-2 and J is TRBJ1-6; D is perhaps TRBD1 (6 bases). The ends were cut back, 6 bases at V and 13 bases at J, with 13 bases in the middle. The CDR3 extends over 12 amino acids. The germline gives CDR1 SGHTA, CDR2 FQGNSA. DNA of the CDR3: TGTGCCAGCAGTGGGCAGGGGTATCCCCTCCACTTT. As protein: CASSGQGYPLHF.

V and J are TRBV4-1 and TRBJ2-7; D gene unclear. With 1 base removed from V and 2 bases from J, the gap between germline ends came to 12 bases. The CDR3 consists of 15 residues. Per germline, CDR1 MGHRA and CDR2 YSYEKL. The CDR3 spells CASSQVSGTTYEQYF. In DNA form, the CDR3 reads TGCGCCAGCAGCCAAGTAAGTGGCACCACCTACGAGCAGTACTTC.

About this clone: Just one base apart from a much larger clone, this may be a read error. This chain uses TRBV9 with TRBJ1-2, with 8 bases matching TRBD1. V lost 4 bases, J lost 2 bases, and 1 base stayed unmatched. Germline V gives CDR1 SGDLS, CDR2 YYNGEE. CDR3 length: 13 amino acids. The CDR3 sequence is CASSSGGNYGYTF. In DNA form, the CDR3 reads TGTGCCAGCAGCTCAGGGGGCAACTATGGCTACACCTTC.

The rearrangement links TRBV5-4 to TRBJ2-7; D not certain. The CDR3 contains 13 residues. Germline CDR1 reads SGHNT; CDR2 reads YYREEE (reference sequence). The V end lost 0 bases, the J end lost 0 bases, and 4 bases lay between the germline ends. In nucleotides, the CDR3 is TGTGCCAGCAGCTTGGATATCTCCTACGAGCAGTACTTC. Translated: CASSLDISYEQYF.

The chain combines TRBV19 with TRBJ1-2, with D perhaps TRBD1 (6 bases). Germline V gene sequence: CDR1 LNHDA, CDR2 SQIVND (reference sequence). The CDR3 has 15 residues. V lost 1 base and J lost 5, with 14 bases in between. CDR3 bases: TGTGCCAGTAGTATAGCTCAGGACAGAGCATATGGCTACACCTTC. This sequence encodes CASSIAQDRAYGYTF.

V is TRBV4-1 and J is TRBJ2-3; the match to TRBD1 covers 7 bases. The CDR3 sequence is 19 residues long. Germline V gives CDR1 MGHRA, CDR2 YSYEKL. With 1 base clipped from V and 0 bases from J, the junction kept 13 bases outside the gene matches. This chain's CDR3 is CASSQVLRPGQHSTDTQYF. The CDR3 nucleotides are TGCGCCAGCAGCCAAGTACTCCGCCCGGGACAGCACAGCACAGATACGCAGTATTTT.

The CDR3 loop is CASSYLGTGNEKLFF. DNA of the CDR3: TGTGCCAGCAGTTACCTGGGGACAGGGAATGAAAAACTGTTTTTT. The V and J genes are TRBV6-6 and TRBJ1-4; TRBD1 matches at 9 bases. The CDR3 sequence is 15 residues long. V gave up 2 bases and J gave up 5 bases; unmatched junction bases: 3. Germline lookup yields CDR1 MNHNY and CDR2 SVGAGI (reference sequence).

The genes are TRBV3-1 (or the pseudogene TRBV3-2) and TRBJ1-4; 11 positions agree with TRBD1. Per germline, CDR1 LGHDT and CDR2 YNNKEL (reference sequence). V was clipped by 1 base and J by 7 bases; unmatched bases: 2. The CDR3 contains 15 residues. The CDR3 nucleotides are TGTGCCAGCAGCCAAGCCGGGACAGGGGGTGAAAAACTGTTTTTT. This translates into CASSQAGTGGEKLFF.